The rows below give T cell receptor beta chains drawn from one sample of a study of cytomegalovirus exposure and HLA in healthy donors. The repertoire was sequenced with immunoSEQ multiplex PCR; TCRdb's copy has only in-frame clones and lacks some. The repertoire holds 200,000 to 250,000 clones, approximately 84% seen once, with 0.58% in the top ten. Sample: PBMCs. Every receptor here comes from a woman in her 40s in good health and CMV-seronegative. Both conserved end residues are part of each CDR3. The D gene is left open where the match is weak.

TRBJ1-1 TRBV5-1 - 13 CASSLKGWTEAFF
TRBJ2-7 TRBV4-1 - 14 CASSQVKSSYEQYF
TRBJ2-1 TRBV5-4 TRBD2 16 CASSPPPSGGAVEQFF
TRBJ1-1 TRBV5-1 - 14 CASSLAGQNTEAFF
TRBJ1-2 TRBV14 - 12 CASSQAWRGYTF
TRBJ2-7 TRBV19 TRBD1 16 CASNPGTGGLDYEQYF
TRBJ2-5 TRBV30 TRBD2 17 CAWSAGSASGTPGTQYF
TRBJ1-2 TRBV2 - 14 CASSRGFVNYGYTF
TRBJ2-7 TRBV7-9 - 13 CASSLPSTPEQYF
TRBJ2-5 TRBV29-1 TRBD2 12 CSGGLNQETQYF
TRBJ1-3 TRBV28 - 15 CASSSPSGPGNTIYF
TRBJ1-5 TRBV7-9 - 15 CASSFGGMSNQPQHF
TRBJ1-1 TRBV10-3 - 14 CAISESEANTEAFF
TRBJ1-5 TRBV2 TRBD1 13 CASSQGVREPQHF
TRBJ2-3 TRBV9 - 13 CASSPLLTDTQYF
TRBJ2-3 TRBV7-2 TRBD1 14 CASSLGTGADTQYF
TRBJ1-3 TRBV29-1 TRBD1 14 CSVWDRGDGNTIYF
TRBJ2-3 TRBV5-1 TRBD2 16 CASSTSTSGGMDTQYF
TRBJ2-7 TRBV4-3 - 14 CASSQGAPSYEQYF
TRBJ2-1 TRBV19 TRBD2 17 CASSREVMGTSQDEQFF
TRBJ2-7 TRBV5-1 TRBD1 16 CASSLVWDRSSYEQYF
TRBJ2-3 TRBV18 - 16 CASSPPRRSGEDTQYF
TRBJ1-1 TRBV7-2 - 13 CASSVKWNTEAFF
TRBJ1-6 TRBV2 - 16 CASSNVGPRFNSPLHF
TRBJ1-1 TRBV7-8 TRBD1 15 CASSLSIQGAGEAFF
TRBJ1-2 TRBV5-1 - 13 CASSSKGDSGYTF
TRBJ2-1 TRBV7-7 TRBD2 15 CASSLERGPVSEQFF
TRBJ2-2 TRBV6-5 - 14 CASSYSDRTGELFF
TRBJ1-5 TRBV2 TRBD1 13 CASRDRGDQPQHF
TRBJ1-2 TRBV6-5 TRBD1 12 CASSRGQGGYTF
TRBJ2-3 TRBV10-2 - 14 CASRAGSGTDTQYF
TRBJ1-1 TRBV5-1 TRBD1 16 CASSHTPGTENTEAFF
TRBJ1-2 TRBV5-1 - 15 CASSLGDQGNYGYTF